This T cell receptor (beta chain) is from a study of shared clonotypes between healthy human individuals. Study as a whole: The study used three CD4 naive, three CD4 memory, two CD8 naive and one CD8 memory plate per donor. Findings and limits, study-wide: Rarefaction demonstrated incomplete sorted-subset sequencing despite large depth.

For every subset, genomic DNA was evenly distributed across several immunoSEQ plates. In the authors' methods: Junction-only sequences without quality scores were provided by ImmunoSEQ, so filtering was different. Libraries were prepared by immunoSEQ multiplex PCR; TCRdb keeps only in-frame clonotypes and omits some of them. That table furnishes V, J and clone size, whereas the DNA furnished D and trimming. This table holds about 730,000 clones, around 77% found once. Germline lookup yields CDR1 MGHDK and CDR2 SYGVNS. Trimming took 7 bases from V and 8 from J; bases not matched to a gene: 12. The CDR3 covers 17 residues. For this clone: The antigen is not known.

Sequencing used memory CD4+ T cells sorted from blood. Subset meaning: CD45RA-negative fraction. The receptor's source is a woman under 40 in good health. The chain carries TRBV25-1 and TRBJ2-2; 14 nucleotides align to TRBD2. The CDR3 region is CASIGRGLAGGLGELFF. The CDR3, as DNA: TGTGCCAGCATAGGGCGAGGACTAGCGGGAGGATTGGGGGAGCTGTTTTTT.